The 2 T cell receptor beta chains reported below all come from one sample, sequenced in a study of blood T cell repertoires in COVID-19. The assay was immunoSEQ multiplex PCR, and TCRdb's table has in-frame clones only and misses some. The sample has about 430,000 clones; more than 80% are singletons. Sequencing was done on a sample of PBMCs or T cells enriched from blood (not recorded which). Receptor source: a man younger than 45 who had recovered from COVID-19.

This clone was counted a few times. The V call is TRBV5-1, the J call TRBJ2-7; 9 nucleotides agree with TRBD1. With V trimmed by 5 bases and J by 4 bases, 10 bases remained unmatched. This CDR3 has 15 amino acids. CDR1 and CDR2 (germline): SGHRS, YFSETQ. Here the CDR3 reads CASRPGTGFIYEQYF. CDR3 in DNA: TGCGCCAGCAGACCCGGGACAGGGTTTATTTACGAGCAGTACTTC.

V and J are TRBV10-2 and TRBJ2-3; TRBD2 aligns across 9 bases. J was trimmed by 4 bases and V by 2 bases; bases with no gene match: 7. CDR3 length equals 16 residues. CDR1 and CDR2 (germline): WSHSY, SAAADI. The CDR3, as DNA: TGCGCCAGCAGTGAGGCGGCTAGCGGGAAGTCAGATACGCAGTATTTT. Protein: CASSEAASGKSDTQYF.